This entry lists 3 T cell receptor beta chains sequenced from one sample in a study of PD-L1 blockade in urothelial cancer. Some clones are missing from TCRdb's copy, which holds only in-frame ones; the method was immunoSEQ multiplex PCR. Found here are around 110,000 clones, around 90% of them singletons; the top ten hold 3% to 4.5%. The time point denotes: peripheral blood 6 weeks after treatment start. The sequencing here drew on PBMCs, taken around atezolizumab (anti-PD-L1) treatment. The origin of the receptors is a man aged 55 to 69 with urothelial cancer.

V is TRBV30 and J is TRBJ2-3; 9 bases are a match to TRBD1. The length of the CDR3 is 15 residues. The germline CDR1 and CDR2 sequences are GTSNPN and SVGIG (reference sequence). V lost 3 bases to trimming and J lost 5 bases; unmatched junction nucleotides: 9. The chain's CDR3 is CAWSQGDRDLDTQYF. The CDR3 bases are TGTGCCTGGAGCCAAGGGGACAGGGACCTAGATACGCAGTATTTT.

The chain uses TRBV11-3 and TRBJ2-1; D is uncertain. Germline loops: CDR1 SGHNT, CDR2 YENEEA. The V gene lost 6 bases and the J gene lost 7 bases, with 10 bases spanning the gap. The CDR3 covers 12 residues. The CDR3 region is CASSFERNEQFF. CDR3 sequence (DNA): TGTGCCAGCAGTTTCGAGAGGAATGAGCAGTTCTTC.

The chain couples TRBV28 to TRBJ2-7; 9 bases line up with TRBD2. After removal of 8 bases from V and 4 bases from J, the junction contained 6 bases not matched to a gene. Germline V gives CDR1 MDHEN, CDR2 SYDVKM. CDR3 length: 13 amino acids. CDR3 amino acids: CASSLAGPYEQYF. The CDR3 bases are TGTGCCAGCTCTCTAGCGGGACCTTACGAGCAGTACTTC. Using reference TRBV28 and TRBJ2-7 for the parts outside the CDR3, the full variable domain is DVKVTQSSRYLVKRTGEKVFLECVQDMDHENMFWYRQDPGLGLRLIYFSYDVKMKEKGDIPEGYSVSREKKERFSLILESASTNQTSMYLCASSLAGPYEQYFGPGTRLTVT.